This TCR beta chain was documented in a study of blood T cell repertoires in COVID-19. Study information: Sites in the United States, Italy and Spain provided acute and convalescent COVID-19 samples. PBMCs, B-cell-depleted T cells, or T cells provided the cDNA or gDNA that made up the material.

Germline CDR1 SGHVS, CDR2 FQNEAQ. The CDR3 contains 15 residues. Losses at the gene ends were 1 base for V and 0 bases for J; bases not matched to a gene: 0. Followed over time, Seattle patients had been enrolled while infection was active. As processed by the authors: Counts of nucleated cells, estimated from reference gene primer amplification, were obtained. Assay: immunoSEQ multiplex PCR; the TCRdb copy retains only in-frame clones and omits some. The V and J calls and clone size are taken from that table; D and trimming were inferred from the DNA. The sample comprises about 210,000 clones, about 85% of which are singletons, and 0.85% to 0.95% rests with the top ten.

V is TRBV7-8 and J is TRBJ1-2, with 9 bases lining up with TRBD1. The sequenced sample was peripheral blood. This TCR was sampled from a man between 60 and 70 years old with COVID-19, enrolled during active disease. The CDR3: CASSLGQGANYGYTF. The CDR3 region has the DNA TGTGCCAGCAGCTTAGGACAGGGGGCTAACTATGGCTACACCTTC.